Each of the 14 T cell receptor beta chains below was sequenced from the same sample in a study of cytomegalovirus exposure and HLA in healthy donors. PCR primers comprised 60 Vbeta and 13 Jbeta primers. The method was immunoSEQ multiplex PCR; TCRdb's version includes in-frame clones alone and lacks a portion of them. Of over 200,000 clones in the sample, more than 75% are singletons; the top ten hold around 1.2%. Input material: PBMCs. The receptor set was obtained from a human donor in good health.

The chain has TRBV18 and TRBJ1-5, with TRBD1 matching over 9 bases. The CDR3 is 16 amino acids. Germline V lookup: CDR1 KGHSH, CDR2 LQKENI. Trimming at V came to 5 bases and at J to 0 bases, leaving 5 bases not matched to a gene. This CDR3 reads CASSAGQGISNQPQHF. The CDR3 nucleotides read TGTGCCAGCTCAGCAGGACAGGGGATTAGCAATCAGCCCCAGCATTTT.

The DNA for the CDR3 is TGTGCCAGCAGCAATCTAGCGGGAGGGACCTACGAGCAGTACTTC. Translating gives CASSNLAGGTYEQYF. V usage is TRBV11-1 and J usage is TRBJ2-7, with 12 bases that match TRBD2. Germline V lookup: CDR1 SGHAT, CDR2 FQDESV (reference sequence). CDR3 size: 15 residues. J lost 2 bases, V lost 5 bases, and 4 bases had no gene match.

The chain is built from TRBV7-9 and TRBJ2-7; 7 nucleotides align to TRBD1. The CDR3 has 15 residues. Per the germline V gene, CDR1 is SEHNR and CDR2 is FQNEAQ (reference sequence). Unmatched junction bases numbered 9, after V lost 3 bases and J lost 4 bases. The CDR3 loop is CASSFPRQGEYEQYF. CDR3 nucleotides: TGTGCCAGCAGCTTCCCCAGACAGGGAGAGTACGAGCAGTACTTC.

In this sample, this clone turned up a few times. The rearrangement joins TRBV6-1 to TRBJ1-4; D is ambiguous. V lost 2 bases, J lost 2 bases, and 6 bases lay in between. CDR3 length equals 14 residues. Germline CDR1 reads MNHNS; CDR2 reads SASEGT. The CDR3 spells CASSERRTNEKLFF. CDR3 in DNA: TGTGCCAGCAGTGAAAGGAGGACTAATGAAAAACTGTTTTTT.

This clone was seen a handful of times. The chain links TRBV7-9 to TRBJ2-1; 7 bases are a match to TRBD2. V gave up 5 bases and J gave up 7 bases; unmatched junction bases: 8. From germline, CDR1 is SEHNR and CDR2 FQNEAQ (reference sequence). This CDR3 is 14 amino acids long. CDR3 nucleotides: TGTGCCAGCAGCCATTCTGACGGGAGGAATGAGCAGTTCTTC. This encodes CASSHSDGRNEQFF.

The CDR3: CASSLEGADGYTF. The CDR3 DNA sequence: TGTGCCAGCAGTTTGGAGGGGGCGGATGGCTACACCTTC. The chain carries TRBV6-6 and TRBJ1-2, with 7 positions matching TRBD1. The CDR3 extends over 13 amino acids. V was pared by 4 bases and J by 6 bases, with 5 bases of the junction left unmatched. Germline loops: CDR1 MNHNY, CDR2 SVGAGI (reference sequence).

The chain combines TRBV28 with TRBJ1-5; D might be TRBD1 (6 bases). CDR1 is MDHEN and CDR2 is SYDVKM in the germline V gene. CDR3 length: 14 residues. The V gene lost 6 bases and the J gene lost 2 bases, with 11 bases spanning the gap. CDR3 loop: CASSRAGGNQPQHF. The CDR3 nucleotides are TGTGCCAGCAGCCGGGCAGGGGGCAATCAGCCCCAGCATTTT.

The rearrangement links TRBV11-1 to TRBJ2-5; 7 bases match TRBD1. J lost 5 bases, V lost 5 bases, and 8 bases had no gene match. The CDR3 runs to 14 residues. Germline CDR1 SGHAT, CDR2 FQDESV (reference sequence). The CDR3 bases are TGTGCCAGCAGCAATAGACAGGGTTTGGAGACCCAGTACTTC. The encoded protein is CASSNRQGLETQYF.

This clone was counted between two and nine times. The chain joins TRBV15 to TRBJ2-7; 7 positions agree with TRBD2. J gave up 0 bases and V 1 base, and 12 bases lay outside the gene matches. The CDR3 is 18 residues long. Germline V gene sequence: CDR1 LNHNV, CDR2 YYDKDF (reference sequence). The CDR3 is CATSRGSAIGGYSYEQYF. The CDR3 DNA sequence: TGTGCCACCAGCAGAGGTTCGGCGATCGGGGGGTACTCCTACGAGCAGTACTTC.

This clone was detected once. V usage is TRBV11-2 and J usage is TRBJ2-5; 10 bases fit TRBD2. Per the germline V gene, CDR1 is SGHAT and CDR2 is FQNNGV. The CDR3 has 15 residues. V shed 5 bases and J 0 bases; nucleotides not matched to a gene: 3. The CDR3 region is CASSRLAGNQETQYF. CDR3 in DNA: TGTGCCAGCAGCAGACTAGCGGGTAACCAAGAGACCCAGTACTTC.

The CDR3 sequence: CASSLLAGGPGTQYF. CDR3 bases: TGTGCCAGCAGCTTACTAGCGGGAGGGCCAGGGACCCAGTACTTC. The chain links TRBV5-6 to TRBJ2-5, with TRBD2 matching 13 bases. The CDR3 extends over 15 amino acids. Germline V gives CDR1 SGHDT, CDR2 YYEEEE. V dropped 2 bases and J dropped 7; count of bases not matched to a gene: 5.

About this clone itself: At one end, the junction sequence differs from germline, possibly due to a read error. This chain joins TRBV7-9 and TRBJ1-1; TRBD1 agrees at 7 bases. This CDR3 spans 13 amino acids. Germline V gene data show CDR1 as SEHNR and CDR2 as FQNEAQ (reference sequence). The CDR3 loop is CSSSRTGVTEAFF. DNA of the CDR3: TGTTCCAGCAGCCGAACAGGGGTGACTGAAGCTTTCTTT. Based on the CDR3 plus reference TRBV7-9 and TRBJ1-1, the full variable domain is DTGVSQNPRHKITKRGQNVTFRCDPISEHNRLYWYRQTLGQGPEFLTYFQNEAQLEKSRLLSDRFSAERPKGSFSTLEIQRTEQGDSAMYLCSSSRTGVTEAFFGQGTRLTVV.

Comment on this clone: Additional DNA sequences in this sample encode the identical CDR3. V usage is TRBV6-5 and J usage is TRBJ2-7; D gene unclear. The ends were cut back, 5 bases at V and 3 bases at J, with 5 bases in the middle. There are 11 residues in the CDR3. CDR1 and CDR2 (germline): MNHEY, SVGAGI. CDR3 coding DNA: TGTGCCAGCAGTCAAAACTACGAGCAGTACTTC. This gives the protein CASSQNYEQYF.

V usage is TRBV4-2 and J usage is TRBJ2-7; TRBD2 might be the D (6 bases). The CDR3 is 16 residues long. Trimming removed 0 bases from V and 3 bases from J, with 15 bases in between. CDR1 and CDR2 (germline): LGHNA, YNFKEQ. CDR3 bases: TGTGCCAGCAGCCAAGATGCGGCTAGCGAGGTCTACGAGCAGTACTTC. Amino acid sequence: CASSQDAASEVYEQYF.